A single sample is the source of the 17 T cell receptor beta chains below, sequenced in a study of graft-versus-host responses after intestinal transplantation. Lymphocytes (intraepithelial and lamina propria) were released by processing the graft tissue. Here immunoSEQ multiplex PCR was the method, and the copy in TCRdb shows in-frame clones only, minus some. In the table there are about 7,400 clones, more than 65% of which are singletons. The sequencing used ileum tissue, collected around eight months after intestinal transplantation. The receptors were gathered from a human patient who received an intestinal transplant, so some T cells may come from the graft donor.

J is TRBJ1-3 and V is TRBV15; D is uncertain. This CDR3 is 14 amino acids long. Trimming pared 3 bases from V and 2 bases from J, leaving 8 bases between. Per the germline V gene, CDR1 is LNHNV and CDR2 is YYDKDF (reference sequence). The CDR3 is CATSSGSAGNTIYF. The CDR3 DNA follows: TGTGCCACCAGCAGCGGTTCGGCTGGAAACACCATATATTTT.

The J gene is TRBJ2-1, the V gene TRBV7-6; 8 bases fit TRBD1. With V trimmed by 1 base and J by 8 bases, 7 bases remained unmatched. Germline V lookup: CDR1 SGHVS, CDR2 FNYEAQ. The CDR3 has 15 residues. CDR3 in amino acids: CASSLEGTGSYEQFF. The DNA for the CDR3 is TGTGCCAGCAGCTTAGAGGGGACAGGTTCGTATGAGCAGTTCTTC.

By proportion, this clone is medium-sized. Different DNA sequences within this sample yield the same CDR3. The V call is TRBV6-4, the J call TRBJ1-6; TRBD1 matches 7 bases. Germline V gives CDR1 MRHNA, CDR2 SNTAGT. This CDR3 comprises 14 residues. V shed 2 bases and J 7 bases; nucleotides not matched to a gene: 2. CDR3 amino acids: CASSDQGGNSPLHF. The CDR3 DNA reads TGTGCCAGCAGTGACCAGGGGGGAAATTCACCCCTCCACTTT.

The rearrangement joins TRBV27 to TRBJ2-3; unclear D gene. V lost 3 bases to trimming and J lost 1 base, with 8 bases between them. The CDR3 totals 14 residues. Germline V lookup: CDR1 MNHEY, CDR2 SMNVEV (reference sequence). The CDR3 nucleotides are TGTGCCAGCAGTTTGCTGCCTCGCACAGATACGCAGTATTTT. Protein sequence: CASSLLPRTDTQYF.

The rearrangement uses TRBV30 and TRBJ2-3; weak D call: TRBD1 (6 bases). The CDR3 is 15 amino acids. Germline V gene data show CDR1 as GTSNPN and CDR2 as SVGIG (reference sequence). V gave up 8 bases and J gave up 0 bases, with 18 bases separating them. In DNA form, the CDR3 reads TGTGCCGGAAGAGTAATACAGGGTAGCACAGATACGCAGTATTTT. It encodes CAGRVIQGSTDTQYF.

The rearrangement joins TRBV6-5 to TRBJ2-1; D remains unclear. CDR3 length equals 13 residues. V shed 5 bases and J shed 0 bases, with 5 bases lying between them. CDR1 and CDR2 (germline): MNHEY, SVGAGI. CDR3 DNA: TGTGCCAGCAGTAGGGACTCCTACAATGAGCAGTTCTTC. It encodes CASSRDSYNEQFF.

This clone has a handful of counts. The rearrangement uses TRBV4-2 and TRBJ1-2; no firm D call. Germline CDR1 reads LGHNA; CDR2 reads YNFKEQ. The V and J ends lost 1 base and 6 bases respectively, with 12 bases between them. The CDR3 is made up of 14 amino acids. CDR3 amino acids: CASSQVEDINGYTF. In DNA, the CDR3 is TGTGCCAGCAGCCAAGTGGAGGATATTAATGGCTACACCTTC.

The chain is built from TRBV23-1 and TRBJ1-3; D is possibly TRBD1 (5 bases). TRBV23-1 is an ORF; its function is uncertain. Trimming removed 1 base from V and 0 bases from J, with 13 bases in between. This CDR3 comprises 17 residues. The CDR3 spells CASSQLWPGISGNTIYF. The CDR3 nucleotides are TGCGCCAGCAGTCAATTGTGGCCAGGGATCTCTGGAAACACCATATATTTT.

The J gene is TRBJ2-7, the V gene TRBV11-2; no definite D call. Germline values: CDR1 SGHAT, CDR2 FQNNGV. V was pared by 3 bases and J by 4 bases, with 7 bases between. The CDR3 spans 12 residues. In nucleotides, the CDR3 is TGTGCCAGCAGCTTGGATCGGTACGAGCAGTACGTC. Translation gives CASSLDRYEQYV.

In DNA form, the CDR3 reads TGTGCCAGCAGTGACAGGGTCCCTGAGACCCAGCATTTT. Its translation: CASSDRVPETQHF. The chain carries TRBV6-5 and TRBJ1-5; 7 bases map to TRBD1. CDR1 MNHEY and CDR2 SVGAGI come from the germline V gene. There are 13 residues in the CDR3. J lost 11 bases, V lost 5 bases, and 9 bases had no gene match.

The CDR3 sequence: CAWSLVRSAGRGPGEAFF. The CDR3 region has the DNA TGTGCCTGGAGCTTGGTACGGAGCGCCGGCCGAGGCCCGGGTGAAGCTTTCTTT. This chain joins TRBV30 and TRBJ1-1; no reliable D call. Trimming cost V 3 bases and J 7 bases, with 30 bases left between them. The germline gives CDR1 GTSNPN, CDR2 SVGIG (reference sequence). The CDR3 is made up of 18 amino acids. The full variable domain, completed using reference TRBV30 and TRBJ1-1, is SQTIHQWPATLVQPVGSPLSLECTVEGTSNPNLYWYRQAAGRGLQLLFYSVGIGQISSEVPQNLSASRPQDRQFILSSKKLLLSDSGFYLCAWSLVRSAGRGPGEAFFGQGTRLTVV.

The chain uses TRBV27 and TRBJ1-6; tentative D call: TRBD1 (5 bases). Germline CDR1 is MNHEY and CDR2 is SMNVEV (reference sequence). The CDR3 totals 14 residues. Trimming took off 6 bases at V and 7 bases at J, with 13 bases between the two ends. For the CDR3, the DNA is TGTGCCAGCAGAAACAACAGGTACAATTCACCCCTCCACTTT. Its protein is CASRNNRYNSPLHF.

This clone was seen a handful of times. This chain links TRBV29-1 with TRBJ2-3; 16 nucleotides line up with TRBD2. This CDR3 comprises 16 residues. V was pared by 6 bases and J by 3 bases, with 6 bases of the junction left unmatched. In germline, CDR1 is SQVTM, CDR2 ANQGSEA. In DNA, the CDR3 is TGCAGCGTCGGGACTAGCGGGGGGGCCCGGACAGATACGCAGTATTTT. Amino acid sequence: CSVGTSGGARTDTQYF.

This clone was seen only once. The chain combines TRBV20-1 with TRBJ1-1; D remains ambiguous. There are 11 residues in the CDR3. V was cut by 6 bases and J by 7 bases, with 12 bases left in between. CDR1 is DFQATT, CDR2 SNEGSKA, per germline (reference sequence). CDR3 nucleotide sequence: TGCAGTGCATCTGGGGTTCTTGAAGCTTTCTTT. It encodes CSASGVLEAFF.

The chain recombines TRBV18 with TRBJ2-1; no firm D call. V lost 4 bases, J lost 1 base, and 8 bases lay in between. In germline, CDR1 is KGHSH, CDR2 LQKENI. This CDR3 is built from 14 residues. This CDR3 is CASSRQRSYNEQFF. Written as DNA, the CDR3 is TGTGCCAGCTCACGTCAAAGATCCTACAATGAGCAGTTCTTC.

The chain links TRBV28 to TRBJ1-2; 11 positions agree with TRBD1. There are 16 residues in the CDR3. V lost 8 bases, J lost 6 bases, and 14 bases stayed unmatched. The V gene's germline CDR1 is MDHEN and CDR2 SYDVKM. CDR3 amino acids: CASGVYRDRGGHGYTF. The CDR3 coding sequence is TGTGCCAGCGGAGTCTACCGGGACAGGGGGGGACATGGCTACACCTTC.

As regards this clone: This sample also contains other DNA sequences that code for the same CDR3. The rearrangement uses TRBV5-4 and TRBJ2-2; the match to TRBD2 covers 10 bases. Unmatched junction bases numbered 4, after V lost 0 bases and J lost 5 bases. The CDR3 has 16 residues. Germline V gives CDR1 SGHNT, CDR2 YYREEE (reference sequence). The CDR3 coding sequence is TGTGCCAGCAGCTTGGGTCTAGCGGGGGTTACCGGGGAGCTGTTTTTT. This translates into CASSLGLAGVTGELFF.